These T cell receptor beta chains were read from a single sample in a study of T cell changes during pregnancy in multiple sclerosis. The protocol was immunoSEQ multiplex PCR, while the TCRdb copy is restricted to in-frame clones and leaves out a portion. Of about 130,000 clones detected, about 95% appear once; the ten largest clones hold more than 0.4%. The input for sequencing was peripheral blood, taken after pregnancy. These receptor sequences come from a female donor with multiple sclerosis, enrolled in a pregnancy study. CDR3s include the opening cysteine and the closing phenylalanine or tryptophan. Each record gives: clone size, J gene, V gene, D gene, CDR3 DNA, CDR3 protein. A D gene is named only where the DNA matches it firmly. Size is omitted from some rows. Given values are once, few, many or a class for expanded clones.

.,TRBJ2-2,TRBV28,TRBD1,TGTGCCAGCAGTTCTATCGAGGACCCCGGGACAGGACAGATCGGGGAGCTGTTTTTT,CASSSIEDPGTGQIGELFF
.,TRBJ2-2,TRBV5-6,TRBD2,TGTGCCAGCAGCTTGGTGACTAGCGCGAACACCGGGGAGCTGTTTTTT,CASSLVTSANTGELFF
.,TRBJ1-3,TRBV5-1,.,TGCGCCAGCAGCTTGGGCGGGCCCTCTGGAAACACCATATATTTT,CASSLGGPSGNTIYF
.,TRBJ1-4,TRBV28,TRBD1,TGTGCCAGCAGCCTTTGGGACAGCATTGCAACTAATGAAAAACTGTTTTTT,CASSLWDSIATNEKLFF
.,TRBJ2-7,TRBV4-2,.,TGTGCCAGCAGCCAAGGATCCCCGGGTTCTTACGAGCAGTACTTC,CASSQGSPGSYEQYF
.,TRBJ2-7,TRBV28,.,TGTGCCAGCAGTAGACTAGAATCTGCGTACGAGCAGTACTTC,CASSRLESAYEQYF
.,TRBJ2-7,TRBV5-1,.,TGCGCCAGCAGCTCCCTAGCCACGGGAGAAGAGCAGTACTTC,CASSSLATGEEQYF
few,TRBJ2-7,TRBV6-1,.,TGTGCCAGCTTACCGGGGCAGGGAGGCTCCTACGAGCAGTACTTC,CASLPGQGGSYEQYF
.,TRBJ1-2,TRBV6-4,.,TGTGCCAGCAGTGGGCTCTTGGGCAGGAACTATGGCTACACCTTC,CASSGLLGRNYGYTF
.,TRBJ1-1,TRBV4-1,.,TGCGCCAGCAGCCAAGCCATTGGACAGGAAGCTTTCTTT,CASSQAIGQEAFF
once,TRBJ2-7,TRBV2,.,TGTGCCAGCAGTGTCAGCTACGAGCAGTACTTC,CASSVSYEQYF
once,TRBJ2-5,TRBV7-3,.,TGTGCCAGCAGCCCCACGGTCGGGGAGACCCAGTACTTC,CASSPTVGETQYF
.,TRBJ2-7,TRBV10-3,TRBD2,TGTGCCATCAGTGATCGGGTAGCGGGCGACCGCTACGAGCAGTACTTC,CAISDRVAGDRYEQYF
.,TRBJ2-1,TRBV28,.,TGTGCCAGCACCCCCCGGCGGGCTATCAATGAGCAGTTCTTC,CASTPRRAINEQFF
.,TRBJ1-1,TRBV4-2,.,TGTGCCAGCAGCCAAAATGGTGTGAGGACTGAAGCTTTCTTT,CASSQNGVRTEAFF
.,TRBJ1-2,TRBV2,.,TGTGCCAGCAGGAGGTCAGGGTCGTACTATGGCTACACCTTC,CASRRSGSYYGYTF
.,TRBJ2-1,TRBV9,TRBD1,TGTGCCAGCACCGTAGGACAGGGCGCCTACAATGAGCAGTTCTTC,CASTVGQGAYNEQFF
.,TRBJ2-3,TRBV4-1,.,TGCGCCAGCAGCCAAGAGCCGGGTTCTAGCACAGATACGCAGTATTTT,CASSQEPGSSTDTQYF
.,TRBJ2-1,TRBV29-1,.,TGCAGCGTTGAGGGGGGACAGACGAGCTCCTACAATGAGCAGTTCTTC,CSVEGGQTSSYNEQFF
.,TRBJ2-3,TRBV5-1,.,TGCGCCAGCAGCTTGGAGGGGGGGAACACAGATACGCAGTATTTT,CASSLEGGNTDTQYF
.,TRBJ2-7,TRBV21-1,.,TGTGCCAGCAGCAAAGAAGCTGGACTAGCGACCTACGAGCAGTACTTC,CASSKEAGLATYEQYF
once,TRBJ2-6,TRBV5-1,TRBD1,TGCGCCAGCAGCTTGGGCACAGGGGTTACTGGGGCCAACGTCCTGACTTTC,CASSLGTGVTGANVLTF
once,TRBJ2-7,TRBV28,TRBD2,TGTGCCAGCAGTTTTGGCGGGAGCTCCTACGAGCAGTACTTC,CASSFGGSSYEQYF
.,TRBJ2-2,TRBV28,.,TGTGCCAGCAGTTTAAACTACCGTGAGCTGTTTTTT,CASSLNYRELFF